A selection of T cell receptor beta chains follows, all from one sample in a study of regulatory T cells in long-lasting Graves disease. TCRdb re-called the multiplex PCR reads through MiXCR, storing one row per CDR3 protein. The sample consists of over 400,000 distinct CDR3 sequences, less than 15% of them appearing once. The same data also contributed to another study, on T cells in Graves' hyperthyroidism and ophthalmopathy.

Sample: peripheral blood mononuclear cells (PBMCs), taken at new diagnosis, from a patient treated with antithyroid drugs. The source is a woman aged 50 to 60 with Graves disease. Each CDR3 is given with its conserved first and last residue. The order of the fields is clone size, V gene, J gene, CDR3 protein. Size tells how often a clone was seen (once, few, many) or the class of an expanded clone, and some rows leave it out.

few	TRBV5-5	TRBJ2-7	CASSLGWADSYEQYF
many	TRBV5-1	TRBJ2-1	CASSLNMGGNEQFF
.	TRBV29-1	TRBJ2-7	CSVFNYEQYF
many	TRBV7-2	TRBJ2-1	CASSLEAATYNEQFF
.	TRBV5-5	TRBJ2-2	CASRLPGPNTGELFF
many	TRBV6-1	TRBJ2-3	CASRKLTSGTDTQYF
many	TRBV24-1	TRBJ2-3	CATQYGVAGVEDTQYF
many	TRBV2	TRBJ1-3	CASSDVRILSGNTIYF
.	TRBV3-1	TRBJ2-1	CASSGTGTSGSNEQFF
few	TRBV19	TRBJ2-3	CASSTPWEDTQYF
many	TRBV7-9	TRBJ2-2	CASSLLGDTGELFF
many	TRBV10-3	TRBJ2-1	CAISGLPEHRSYNEQFF
.	TRBV18	TRBJ2-2	CASSPRHRDAGGELFF
many	TRBV20-1	TRBJ2-1	CSARVSYNEQFF
few	TRBV4-1	TRBJ2-7	CASSQPTTSRGGEQYF